Following are 12 T cell receptor beta chains from one sample sequenced in a study of graft-versus-host responses after intestinal transplantation. No antigen is known for these receptors. The protocol was immunoSEQ multiplex PCR, while the TCRdb copy is restricted to in-frame clones and leaves out a portion. The sample holds 100,000 or so clones, 80% to 95% seen once. The sample was unstimulated CD4+ T cells sorted from spleen or lymph node cells, taken before intestinal transplant. The receptor source for this set is a human donor who received an intestinal transplant.

This chain joins TRBV15 and TRBJ2-7; 7 bases align to TRBD1. The junction had 5 bases not matched to a gene; V was cut back by 4 bases and J by 2 bases. The CDR3 has 14 residues. In germline, CDR1 is LNHNV, CDR2 YYDKDF (reference sequence). CDR3 DNA: TGTGCCACCAGCACGACAGGGATAACCTACGAGCAGTACTTC. This gives the protein CATSTTGITYEQYF.

A word on this clone: Other DNA sequences in the sample encode the same CDR3. This chain connects TRBV2 to TRBJ1-3; D is ambiguous. V lost 3 bases and J 4 bases, leaving 4 bases between the germline ends. CDR1 and CDR2 (germline): SNHLY, FYNNEI. The CDR3 runs to 12 residues. The CDR3 DNA is TGTGCCAGCAGTGACAGGGGAAACACCATATATTTT. This gives the protein CASSDRGNTIYF.

This clone was seen just once. The chain joins TRBV6-5 to TRBJ2-3; possible D gene TRBD1, 6 bases. The ends were cut back, 4 bases at V and 4 bases at J, with 9 bases in the middle. Per the germline V gene, CDR1 is MNHEY and CDR2 is SVGAGI. CDR3 length equals 13 residues. The CDR3 region is CASSFNRADTQYF. CDR3 nucleotide sequence: TGTGCCAGCAGTTTCAACAGGGCAGATACGCAGTATTTT.

This clone was observed once. The J gene is TRBJ1-4, the V gene TRBV6-6, with 8 positions matching TRBD1. The junction had 10 bases not matched to a gene; V was cut back by 5 bases and J by 8 bases. The length of the CDR3 is 15 residues. Germline V gene data show CDR1 as MNHNY and CDR2 as SVGAGI (reference sequence). The CDR3: CASSIRQGQREKLFF. The CDR3 region has the DNA TGTGCCAGCAGTATAAGACAGGGGCAAAGAGAAAAACTGTTTTTT.

This clone was seen more than once but under ten times. V and J are TRBV4-1 and TRBJ2-1, with 12 nucleotides matching TRBD2. Germline trimming cut 0 bases from V and 6 bases from J; bases unmatched to any gene: 9. The V gene's germline CDR1 is MGHRA and CDR2 YSYEKL. The length of the CDR3 is 18 residues. The DNA for the CDR3 is TGCGCCAGCAGCCAAGATCCTGGCCTAGCGGGGGGGCGCAATGAGCAGTTCTTC. Residues: CASSQDPGLAGGRNEQFF.

This clone has a single count. V usage is TRBV9 and J usage is TRBJ2-1, with 13 bases identical to TRBD2. V was clipped by 5 bases and J by 8 bases; unmatched bases: 10. Germline assignment: CDR1 SGDLS and CDR2 YYNGEE. This CDR3 has 16 residues. CDR3 amino acids: CASSRLWTSGSDEQFF. In DNA, the CDR3 is TGTGCCAGCAGTCGACTTTGGACTAGCGGGAGCGATGAGCAGTTCTTC. The entire variable domain, with the rest obtained from reference TRBV9 and TRBJ2-1, is as follows: DSGVTQTPKHLITATGQRVTLRCSPRSGDLSVYWYQQSLDQGLQFLIQYYNGEERAKGNILERFSAQQFPDLHSELNLSSLELGDSALYFCASSRLWTSGSDEQFFGPGTRLTVL.

V usage is TRBV9 and J usage is TRBJ1-2; D is possibly TRBD1 (5 bases). Trimming took off 3 bases at V and 5 bases at J, with 17 bases between the two ends. The length of the CDR3 is 15 residues. CDR1 is SGDLS, CDR2 YYNGEE, per germline. CDR3: CASSGALGHSYGYTF. CDR3 DNA sequence: TGTGCCAGCAGCGGCGCCCTGGGGCATTCGTATGGCTACACCTTC.

This clone appeared a single time. This sequence joins TRBV5-1 and TRBJ2-2, with 13 bases aligning to TRBD2. CDR1 and CDR2 from the germline V gene are SGHRS and YFSETQ. J gave up 6 bases and V 4 bases, and 6 bases lay outside the gene matches. The CDR3 is made up of 16 amino acids. The CDR3 is CASSPGLAGRSGELFF. The CDR3 DNA follows: TGCGCCAGCAGCCCGGGACTAGCGGGACGCTCCGGGGAGCTGTTTTTT.

The chain uses TRBV5-4 and TRBJ1-5; 8 bases line up with TRBD1. The CDR3 extends over 15 amino acids. Germline assignment: CDR1 SGHNT and CDR2 YYREEE (reference sequence). The V and J ends lost 4 bases and 7 bases, in that order; junction bases with no gene match: 10. The CDR3 region has the DNA TGTGCCAGCAGCAAAGCAGGGGGCGCAGGGCAGCCCCAGCATTTT. Protein sequence: CASSKAGGAGQPQHF.

The rearrangement uses TRBV4-3 and TRBJ1-1; D not resolved. The CDR3 sequence is 15 residues long. Germline V gene data show CDR1 as LGHNA and CDR2 as YSLEER. V was cut by 1 base and J by 0 bases, with 9 bases left in between. The CDR3 region is CASSQGPGVNTEAFF. In DNA, the CDR3 is TGCGCCAGCAGCCAAGGGCCCGGGGTGAACACTGAAGCTTTCTTT.

Here the CDR3 reads CASKRRGAGELFF. CDR3 in DNA: TGTGCCTCAAAACGGAGGGGAGCCGGGGAGCTGTTTTTT. This chain connects TRBV6-5 to TRBJ2-2; possible D gene TRBD2, 6 bases. This CDR3 region has 13 residues. The germline CDR1 and CDR2 sequences are MNHEY and SVGAGI. The V gene lost 11 bases and the J gene lost 6 bases, with 16 bases spanning the gap.

The chain is built from TRBV5-1 and TRBJ2-3, with a possible D match to TRBD1 (6 bases). V lost 3 bases to trimming and J lost 2 bases, with 16 bases between them. CDR1 SGHRS and CDR2 YFSETQ come from the germline V gene. The CDR3 has 16 residues. CDR3 in amino acids: CASSWYGQTNTDTQYF. Here the CDR3 DNA reads TGCGCCAGCAGCTGGTATGGACAGACAAACACAGATACGCAGTATTTT.